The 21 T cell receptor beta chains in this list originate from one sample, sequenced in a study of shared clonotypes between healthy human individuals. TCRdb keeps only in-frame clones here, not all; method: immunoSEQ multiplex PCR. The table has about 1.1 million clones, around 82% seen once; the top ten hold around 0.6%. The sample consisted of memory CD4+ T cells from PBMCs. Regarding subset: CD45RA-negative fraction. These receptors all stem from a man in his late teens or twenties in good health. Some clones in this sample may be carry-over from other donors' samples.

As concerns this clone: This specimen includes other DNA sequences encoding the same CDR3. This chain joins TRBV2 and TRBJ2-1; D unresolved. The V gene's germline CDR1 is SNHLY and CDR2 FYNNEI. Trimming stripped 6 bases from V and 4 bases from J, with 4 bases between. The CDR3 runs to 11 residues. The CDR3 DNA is TGTGCCAGCAGCGGGTACAATGAGCAGTTCTTC. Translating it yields CASSGYNEQFF.

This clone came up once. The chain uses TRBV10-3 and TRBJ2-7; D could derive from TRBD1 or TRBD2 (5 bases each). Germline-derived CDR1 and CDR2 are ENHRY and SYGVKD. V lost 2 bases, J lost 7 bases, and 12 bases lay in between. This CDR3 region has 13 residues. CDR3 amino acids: CAISEEGPGEQYF. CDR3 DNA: TGTGCCATCAGTGAGGAGGGGCCGGGGGAGCAGTACTTC.

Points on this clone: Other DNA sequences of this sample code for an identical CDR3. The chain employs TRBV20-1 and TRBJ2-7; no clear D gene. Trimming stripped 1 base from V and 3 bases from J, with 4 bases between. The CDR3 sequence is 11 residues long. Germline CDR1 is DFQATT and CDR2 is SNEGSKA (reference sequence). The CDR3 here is CSARVNYEQYF. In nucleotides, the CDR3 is TGCAGTGCTAGAGTCAACTACGAGCAGTACTTC.

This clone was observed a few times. The CDR3 spells CSAENSLTDTQYF. CDR3 bases: TGCAGCGCCGAGAACTCTCTCACAGATACGCAGTATTTT. The chain is built from TRBV29-1 and TRBJ2-3; D remains unclear. Trimming left V 7 bases short and J 2 bases short, with 13 bases between. The CDR3 length is 13 residues. CDR1 is SQVTM and CDR2 is ANQGSEA in the germline V gene.

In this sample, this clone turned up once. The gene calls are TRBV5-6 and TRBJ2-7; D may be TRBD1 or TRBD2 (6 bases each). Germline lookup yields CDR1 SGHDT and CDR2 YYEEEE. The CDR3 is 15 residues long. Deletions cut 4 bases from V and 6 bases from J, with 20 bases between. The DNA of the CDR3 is TGTGCCAGCAGCCAGACAGGAGTACAGGGAGGCGAGCAGTACTTC. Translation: CASSQTGVQGGEQYF.

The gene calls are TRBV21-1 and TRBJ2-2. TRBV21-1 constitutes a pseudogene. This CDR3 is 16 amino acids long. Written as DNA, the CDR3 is TGTGCCAGCAGCAAAGTACAGCGTAGGGTCACCGGGGAGCTGTTTTTT. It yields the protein CASSKVQRRVTGELFF.

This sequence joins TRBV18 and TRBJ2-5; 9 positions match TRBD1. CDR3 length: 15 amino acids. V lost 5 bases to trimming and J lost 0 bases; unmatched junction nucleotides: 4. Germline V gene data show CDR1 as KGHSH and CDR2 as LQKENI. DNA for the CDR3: TGTGCCAGCTCAAACCGGGACAGGGACCAAGAGACCCAGTACTTC. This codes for CASSNRDRDQETQYF.

This chain's CDR3 is CASSQETSGRTGELFF. Here the CDR3 DNA reads TGTGCCAGCAGCCAAGAAACTAGCGGGAGAACCGGGGAGCTGTTTTTT. The chain combines TRBV4-2 with TRBJ2-2, with 11 bases fitting TRBD2. Germline assignment: CDR1 LGHNA and CDR2 YNFKEQ. The ends lost 0 bases at V and 5 bases at J; junction bases unmatched: 2. CDR3 length: 16 amino acids.

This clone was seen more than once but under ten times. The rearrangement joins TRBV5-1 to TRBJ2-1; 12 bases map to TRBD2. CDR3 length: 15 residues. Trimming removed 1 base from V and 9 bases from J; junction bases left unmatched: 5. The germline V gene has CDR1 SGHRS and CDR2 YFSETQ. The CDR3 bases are TGCGCCAGCAGCTTGCAAACTAGCGGGAGGACTGAGCAGTTCTTC. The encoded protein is CASSLQTSGRTEQFF.

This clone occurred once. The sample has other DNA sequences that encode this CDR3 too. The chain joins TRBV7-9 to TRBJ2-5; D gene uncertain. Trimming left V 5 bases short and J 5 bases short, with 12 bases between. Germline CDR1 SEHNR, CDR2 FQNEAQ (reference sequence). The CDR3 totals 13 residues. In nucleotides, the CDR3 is TGTGCCAGCAGCGTGGGTGGCAAGGAGACCCAGTACTTC. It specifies CASSVGGKETQYF.

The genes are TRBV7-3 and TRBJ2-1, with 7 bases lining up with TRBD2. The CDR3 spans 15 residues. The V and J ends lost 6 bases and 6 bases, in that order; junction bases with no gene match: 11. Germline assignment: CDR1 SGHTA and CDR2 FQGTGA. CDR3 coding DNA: TGTGCCAGCAGTTTGATTAGCGGGTCGGGCAATGAGCAGTTCTTC. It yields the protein CASSLISGSGNEQFF.

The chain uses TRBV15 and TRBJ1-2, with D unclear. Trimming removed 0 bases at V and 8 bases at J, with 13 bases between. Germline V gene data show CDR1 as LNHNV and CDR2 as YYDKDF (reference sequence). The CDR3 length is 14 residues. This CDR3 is CATSRDLREIGYTF. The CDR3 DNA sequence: TGTGCCACCAGCAGAGATCTGAGGGAGATCGGCTACACCTTC.

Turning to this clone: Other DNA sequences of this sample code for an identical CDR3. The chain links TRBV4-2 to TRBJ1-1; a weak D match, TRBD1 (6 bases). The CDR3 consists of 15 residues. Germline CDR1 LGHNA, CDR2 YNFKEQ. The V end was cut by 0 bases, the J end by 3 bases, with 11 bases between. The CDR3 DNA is TGTGCCAGCAGCCAAGATCCCAGGGGAGACACTGAAGCTTTCTTT. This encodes CASSQDPRGDTEAFF.

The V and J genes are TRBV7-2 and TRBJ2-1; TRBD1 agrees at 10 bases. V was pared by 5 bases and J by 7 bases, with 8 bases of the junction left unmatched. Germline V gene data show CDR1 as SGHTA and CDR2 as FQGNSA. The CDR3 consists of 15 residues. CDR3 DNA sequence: TGTGCCAGCAGCCTTATGACAGGGGGCTGGAATGAGCAGTTCTTC. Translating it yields CASSLMTGGWNEQFF.

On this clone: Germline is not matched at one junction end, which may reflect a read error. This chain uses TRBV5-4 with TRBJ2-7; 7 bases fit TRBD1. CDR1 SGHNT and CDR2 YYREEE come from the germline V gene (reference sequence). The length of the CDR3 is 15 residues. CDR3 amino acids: CASSSTQGTSNEQYF. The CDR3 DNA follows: TGTGCCAGCAGTTCTACACAGGGGACCTCCAACGAGCAGTACTTC.

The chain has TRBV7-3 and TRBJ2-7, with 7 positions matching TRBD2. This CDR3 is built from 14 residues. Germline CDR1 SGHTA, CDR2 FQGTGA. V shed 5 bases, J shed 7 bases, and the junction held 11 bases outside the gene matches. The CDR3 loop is CASSVGGTTREQYF. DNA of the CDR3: TGTGCCAGCAGCGTGGGAGGGACTACCCGGGAGCAGTACTTC. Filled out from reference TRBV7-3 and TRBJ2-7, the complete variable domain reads GAGVSQTPSNKVTEKGKYVELRCDPISGHTALYWYRQSLGQGPEFLIYFQGTGAADDSGLPNDRFFAVRPEGSVSTLKIQRTERGDSAVYLCASSVGGTTREQYFGPGTRLTVT.

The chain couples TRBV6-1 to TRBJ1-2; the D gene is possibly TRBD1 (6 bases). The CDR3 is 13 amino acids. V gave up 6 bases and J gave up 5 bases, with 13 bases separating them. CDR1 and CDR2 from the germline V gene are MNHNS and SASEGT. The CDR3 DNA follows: TGTGCCAGCAGACCCGGAGGACAGTATGGCTACACCTTC. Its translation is CASRPGGQYGYTF.

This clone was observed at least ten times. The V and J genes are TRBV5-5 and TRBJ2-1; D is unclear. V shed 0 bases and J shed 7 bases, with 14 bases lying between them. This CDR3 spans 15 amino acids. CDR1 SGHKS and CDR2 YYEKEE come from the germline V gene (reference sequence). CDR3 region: CASSLVSASVNEQFF. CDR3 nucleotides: TGTGCCAGCAGCTTGGTATCTGCTAGTGTAAATGAGCAGTTCTTC. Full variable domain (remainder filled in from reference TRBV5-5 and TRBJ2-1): DAGVTQSPTHLIKTRGQQVTLRCSPISGHKSVSWYQQVLGQGPQFIFQYYEKEERGRGNFPDRFSARQFPNYSSELNVNALLLGDSALYLCASSLVSASVNEQFFGPGTRLTVL.

The CDR3 sequence: CASSPTSGRAGTGELFF. For the CDR3, the DNA is TGTGCCAGCAGCCCGACTAGCGGGAGGGCCGGAACCGGGGAGCTGTTTTTT. V gene TRBV7-3 combines with J gene TRBJ2-2; the match to TRBD2 covers 14 bases. Trimming took 5 bases from V and 5 from J; bases not matched to a gene: 7. The germline V gene encodes CDR1 SGHTA and CDR2 FQGTGA. The CDR3 has 17 residues.

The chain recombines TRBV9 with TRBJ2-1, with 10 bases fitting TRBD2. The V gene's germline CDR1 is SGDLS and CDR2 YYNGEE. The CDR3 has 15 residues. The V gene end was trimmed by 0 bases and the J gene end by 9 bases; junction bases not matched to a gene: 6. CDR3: CASSVGSGRVPEQFF. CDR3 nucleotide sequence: TGTGCCAGCAGCGTAGGGAGCGGGAGGGTCCCTGAGCAGTTCTTC.

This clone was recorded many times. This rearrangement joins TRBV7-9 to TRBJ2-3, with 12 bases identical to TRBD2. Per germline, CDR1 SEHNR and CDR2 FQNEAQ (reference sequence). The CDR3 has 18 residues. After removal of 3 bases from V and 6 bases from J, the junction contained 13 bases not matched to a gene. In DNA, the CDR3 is TGTGCCAGCAGCTTTCCTTATCGACTAGCGGGAGTGAGGGATACGCAGTATTTT. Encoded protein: CASSFPYRLAGVRDTQYF.